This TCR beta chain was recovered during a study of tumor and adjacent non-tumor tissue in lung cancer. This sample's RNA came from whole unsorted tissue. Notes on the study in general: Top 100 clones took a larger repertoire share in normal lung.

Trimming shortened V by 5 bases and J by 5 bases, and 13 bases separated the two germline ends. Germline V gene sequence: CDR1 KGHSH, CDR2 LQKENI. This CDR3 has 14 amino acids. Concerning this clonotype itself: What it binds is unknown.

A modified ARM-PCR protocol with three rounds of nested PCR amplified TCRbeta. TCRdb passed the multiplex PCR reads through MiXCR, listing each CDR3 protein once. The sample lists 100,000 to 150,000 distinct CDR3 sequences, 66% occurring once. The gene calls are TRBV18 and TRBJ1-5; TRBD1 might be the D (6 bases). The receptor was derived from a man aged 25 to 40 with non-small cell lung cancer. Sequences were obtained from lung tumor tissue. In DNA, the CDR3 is TGTGCCAGCTCATCCCAGGGGTTAGATCAGCCCCAGCATTTT. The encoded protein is CASSSQGLDQPQHF.